This TCR beta chain is drawn from a study of blood T cell repertoires in COVID-19. Patients at the Seattle site were enrolled during active infection and followed longitudinally. Germline V CDR1 and CDR2: GTSNPN, SVGIG (reference sequence). The CDR3 sequence is 11 residues long. The V and J ends lost 1 base and 6 bases respectively, with 6 bases between them. Sequencing used immunoSEQ multiplex PCR; TCRdb keeps in-frame clones, though not all of them. The profile shows more than 200,000 clones, approximately 86% of them singletons. This TCR came from a woman aged 55-69 years with COVID-19, enrolled during active disease. The sample taken for sequencing was peripheral blood. V and J are TRBV30 and TRBJ1-1; no clear D. CDR3 in amino acids: CAWSGGSEAFF. CDR3 sequence (DNA): TGTGCCTGGAGTGGAGGGTCTGAAGCTTTCTTT.